The 30 T cell receptor beta chains given below trace back to one sample, sequenced in a study of OX40 agonist ivuxolimab in advanced cancers. Sequencing was performed with immunoSEQ multiplex PCR; in TCRdb, only in-frame clones are kept and a portion is missing. The sample carries nearly 70,000 clones, over 75% recorded once. The sequenced sample was CD4+ or CD8+ T cells sorted from blood, obtained in a trial of the OX40 agonist ivuxolimab. These TCRs come from an adult with an advanced solid tumor such as melanoma, head and neck, liver or kidney cancer.

This chain connects TRBV18 to TRBJ1-2; unclear D gene. The germline V and J ends were trimmed by 5 bases and 0 bases, with 7 bases remaining between them. The germline gives CDR1 KGHSH, CDR2 LQKENI. There are 13 residues in the CDR3. CDR3 region: CASSKSTNYGYTF. As DNA, the CDR3 is TGTGCCAGCTCAAAATCTACTAACTATGGCTACACCTTC.

The chain combines TRBV5-8 with TRBJ1-5; 8 bases map to TRBD1. Germline CDR1 SGHTS, CDR2 YDEGEE. Losses at the gene ends were 3 bases for V and 6 bases for J; bases not matched to a gene: 8. The CDR3 sequence is 15 residues long. The CDR3 DNA sequence: TGTGCCAGCAGCTCCATCGACAGGGGCGGTCAGCCCCAGCATTTT. Its protein is CASSSIDRGGQPQHF.

The V gene is TRBV27, the J gene TRBJ1-2; a weak D match, TRBD1 (6 bases). The CDR3 has 14 amino acids. Trimming removed 5 bases at V and 6 bases at J, with 16 bases between. CDR1 is MNHEY, CDR2 SMNVEV, per germline (reference sequence). CDR3 protein: CASSQTGLSNGYTF. The CDR3 DNA reads TGTGCCAGCAGTCAAACAGGGTTGAGCAATGGCTACACCTTC.

This clone was picked up one time. The V call is TRBV28, the J call TRBJ1-6; no definite D call. Germline CDR1 is MDHEN and CDR2 is SYDVKM. The V end lost 3 bases, the J end lost 2 bases, and 17 bases lay between the germline ends. The CDR3 spans 18 residues. The CDR3 nucleotides read TGTGCCAGCAGTTTGGGGTCAGGTAGAGCTCCCTATAATTCACCCCTCCACTTT. Translating gives CASSLGSGRAPYNSPLHF.

This clone appeared a single time. The V call is TRBV28, the J call TRBJ2-3; 9 bases agree with TRBD2. CDR1 and CDR2 from the germline V gene are MDHEN and SYDVKM. The length of the CDR3 is 15 residues. The junction had 5 bases not matched to a gene; V was cut back by 3 bases and J by 4 bases. CDR3 nucleotides: TGTGCCAGCAGTTTCCCTAGCGGGATGCCAGATACGCAGTATTTT. It is translated as CASSFPSGMPDTQYF.

V usage is TRBV9 and J usage is TRBJ2-2; unclear D gene. V was trimmed by 3 bases and J by 2 bases, leaving 8 bases between them. Germline CDR1 and CDR2: SGDLS and YYNGEE. The CDR3 loop spans 14 amino acids. CDR3 DNA sequence: TGTGCCAGCAGCGGGCTCTCCAACACCGGGGAGCTGTTTTTT. Its protein product is CASSGLSNTGELFF.

The V call is TRBV27, the J call TRBJ2-3, with TRBD2 matching over 8 bases. The CDR3 consists of 18 residues. CDR1 and CDR2 from the germline V gene are MNHEY and SMNVEV (reference sequence). V lost 3 bases and J lost 2; bases outside the gene matches: 13. The DNA of the CDR3 is TGTGCCAGCAGTTTCAGGATTGGGGCGGGAGGCCTCACAGATACGCAGTATTTT. Translating gives CASSFRIGAGGLTDTQYF.

The chain combines TRBV11-2 with TRBJ1-1; D remains unclear. Trimming removed 5 bases from V and 3 bases from J, with 13 bases in between. Germline lookup yields CDR1 SGHAT and CDR2 FQNNGV. The CDR3 is 14 residues long. Here the CDR3 reads CASSPSPVYTEAFF. CDR3 DNA: TGTGCCAGCAGCCCTTCTCCGGTATACACTGAAGCTTTCTTT. The full variable domain, rest sourced from reference TRBV11-2 and TRBJ1-1, is EAGVAQSPRYKIIEKRQSVAFWCNPISGHATLYWYQQILGQGPKLLIQFQNNGVVDDSQLPKDRFSAERLKGVDSTLKIQPAKLEDSAVYLCASSPSPVYTEAFFGQGTRLTVV.

The J gene is TRBJ1-5, the V gene TRBV6-5, with TRBD1 matching 7 bases. The CDR3 has 15 amino acids. The ends lost 5 bases at V and 2 bases at J; junction bases unmatched: 6. Germline V CDR1 and CDR2: MNHEY, SVGAGI. CDR3 bases: TGTGCCAGCAGTATGCGGGACAGAGGCAATCAGCCCCAGCATTTT. This gives the protein CASSMRDRGNQPQHF.

The chain links TRBV15 to TRBJ2-5; 7 positions match TRBD1. The J segment lost 2 bases and the V segment lost 4 bases, leaving 7 bases of the junction unmatched. The CDR3 consists of 15 residues. CDR1 and CDR2 from the germline V gene are LNHNV and YYDKDF (reference sequence). The CDR3 here is CATSTRDSLQETQYF. CDR3 nucleotides: TGTGCCACCAGCACCCGGGACAGCCTACAAGAGACCCAGTACTTC.

The chain combines TRBV30 with TRBJ2-2, with no clear D. The V gene lost 3 bases and the J gene lost 5 bases, with 7 bases spanning the gap. This CDR3 region has 12 residues. The germline V gene has CDR1 GTSNPN and CDR2 SVGIG (reference sequence). CDR3: CAWRWGTGELFF. Here the CDR3 DNA reads TGTGCCTGGAGGTGGGGAACCGGGGAGCTGTTTTTT.

DNA for the CDR3: TGTGCCAGCAGCTTAGACCGGGACCCTCCAGTTCCGTTCTTC. Residues: CASSLDRDPPVPFF. The chain joins TRBV7-8 to TRBJ2-1, with D possibly being TRBD1 or TRBD2 (5 bases each). Trimming stripped 1 base from V and 15 bases from J, with 19 bases between. Germline assignment: CDR1 SGHVS and CDR2 FQNEAQ. The CDR3 is made up of 14 amino acids.

This clone turned up a few times. The V gene is TRBV6-5, the J gene TRBJ2-6; D is perhaps TRBD1 (5 bases). The V and J ends lost 0 bases and 5 bases respectively, with 11 bases between them. CDR1 MNHEY and CDR2 SVGAGI come from the germline V gene. There are 16 residues in the CDR3. The CDR3 is CASSYSQGSRANVLTF. Here the CDR3 DNA reads TGTGCCAGCAGTTACTCTCAGGGTTCTAGGGCCAACGTCCTGACTTTC.

The rearrangement uses TRBV7-6 and TRBJ2-1; 8 bases are shared with TRBD2. The V and J ends lost 1 base and 7 bases, in that order; junction bases with no gene match: 9. CDR1 and CDR2 (germline): SGHVS, FNYEAQ. The CDR3 has 16 residues. CDR3 sequence reads: CASSLEQAGAENEQFF. DNA of the CDR3: TGTGCCAGCAGCTTAGAACAAGCGGGAGCGGAGAATGAGCAGTTCTTC.

The rearrangement uses TRBV30 and TRBJ2-5; D is possibly TRBD2 (6 bases). V lost 8 bases and J 7 bases, leaving 20 bases between the germline ends. This CDR3 is built from 13 residues. The germline V gene has CDR1 GTSNPN and CDR2 SVGIG (reference sequence). For the CDR3, the DNA is TGTGCCCAGAGGCCGACTAGTGGCTGGACCCAGTACTTC. It codes for CAQRPTSGWTQYF.

The count of this clone is one. The chain links TRBV2 to TRBJ1-1; D call uncertain. This CDR3 spans 11 amino acids. V lost 10 bases and J 0 bases, leaving 6 bases between the germline ends. Germline CDR1 reads SNHLY; CDR2 reads FYNNEI. Written as DNA, the CDR3 is TGTGCCACCCAGATGAACACTGAAGCTTTCTTT. It encodes CATQMNTEAFF. The variable domain in full, completed from reference TRBV2 and TRBJ1-1, reads EPEVTQTPSHQVTQMGQEVILRCVPISNHLYFYWYRQILGQKVEFLVSFYNNEISEKSEIFDDQFSVERPDGSNFTLKIRSTKLEDSAMYFCATQMNTEAFFGQGTRLTVV.

The chain combines TRBV6-6 with TRBJ1-2, with D tentatively TRBD1 (5 bases). V was clipped by 6 bases and J by 3 bases, with 17 bases between them. From germline, CDR1 is MNHNY and CDR2 SVGAGI (reference sequence). The CDR3 runs to 15 residues. The CDR3 loop is CASSRGGGTDYGYTF. In DNA, the CDR3 is TGTGCCAGCAGCCGTGGGGGAGGGACGGACTATGGCTACACCTTC.

The chain joins TRBV14 to TRBJ1-1; maybe TRBD1 (6 bases). The CDR3 consists of 16 residues. The germline V and J ends were trimmed by 1 base and 10 bases, with 22 bases remaining between them. The germline gives CDR1 SGHDN, CDR2 FVKESK. CDR3 nucleotide sequence: TGTGCCAGCAGCCAAGTAGTCGGGAAAAACAGGGTGAGAGCTTTCTTT. Its protein product is CASSQVVGKNRVRAFF.

V gene TRBV7-2 combines with J gene TRBJ2-4; D possibly uses TRBD1 or TRBD2 (5 bases each). There are 17 residues in the CDR3. The germline V gene encodes CDR1 SGHTA and CDR2 FQGNSA. Trimming removed 1 base at V and 3 bases at J, with 16 bases between. The CDR3 DNA sequence: TGTGCCAGCAGCTTAGTCTTGGGGGTGGGTGGCAAAAACATTCAGTACTTC. Its translation: CASSLVLGVGGKNIQYF.

The chain uses TRBV30 and TRBJ1-6, with TRBD1 identical over 7 bases. This CDR3 comprises 15 residues. Germline trimming cut 3 bases from V and 3 bases from J; bases unmatched to any gene: 5. CDR1 GTSNPN and CDR2 SVGIG come from the germline V gene (reference sequence). The CDR3 nucleotides are TGTGCCTGGAGAGTCTGGACAGGCTATAATTCACCCCTCCACTTT. This gives the protein CAWRVWTGYNSPLHF.

The rearrangement uses TRBV18 and TRBJ1-4, with D maybe TRBD1 (5 bases). Trimming left V 2 bases short and J 2 bases short, with 15 bases between. CDR3 length equals 17 residues. Germline CDR1 and CDR2: KGHSH and LQKENI. The CDR3, as DNA: TGTGCCAGCTCACCATCAGTGGCAGGGTGGACTAATGAAAAACTGTTTTTT. It translates to CASSPSVAGWTNEKLFF. Complete variable domain (other parts from reference TRBV18 and TRBJ1-4): NAGVMQNPRHLVRRRGQEARLRCSPMKGHSHVYWYRQLPEEGLKFMVYLQKENIIDESGMPKERFSAEFPKEGPSILRIQQVVRGDSAAYFCASSPSVAGWTNEKLFFGSGTQLSVL.

The chain couples TRBV6-1 to TRBJ1-3; D might be TRBD1 (5 bases). Germline V CDR1 and CDR2: MNHNS, SASEGT. CDR3 length: 15 amino acids. V was clipped by 6 bases and J by 4 bases, with 16 bases between them. The CDR3 nucleotides are TGTGCCAGCAGCCCCGGGGCGTTTTTGGGAAACACCATATATTTT. This encodes CASSPGAFLGNTIYF.

V usage is TRBV28 and J usage is TRBJ2-1, with 13 bases aligning to TRBD2. Germline V gene data show CDR1 as MDHEN and CDR2 as SYDVKM. The CDR3 consists of 19 residues. V shed 2 bases, J shed 6 bases, and the junction held 13 bases outside the gene matches. The CDR3 sequence: CASSLVGGFGLAGVNEQFF. CDR3 bases: TGTGCCAGCAGTTTAGTAGGGGGCTTCGGACTAGCGGGGGTCAATGAGCAGTTCTTC. Full variable domain (remainder filled in from reference TRBV28 and TRBJ2-1): DVKVTQSSRYLVKRTGEKVFLECVQDMDHENMFWYRQDPGLGLRLIYFSYDVKMKEKGDIPEGYSVSREKKERFSLILESASTNQTSMYLCASSLVGGFGLAGVNEQFFGPGTRLTVL.

The chain is built from TRBV5-1 and TRBJ1-1; 7 nucleotides line up with TRBD1. V shed 3 bases and J 2 bases; nucleotides not matched to a gene: 4. The CDR3 consists of 14 residues. Germline V gene data show CDR1 as SGHRS and CDR2 as YFSETQ. In nucleotides, the CDR3 is TGCGCCAGCAGCTCCGGGACAGCCAACACTGAAGCTTTCTTT. It translates to CASSSGTANTEAFF.

This chain links TRBV28 with TRBJ1-3; TRBD1 aligns across 8 bases. Trimming removed 6 bases from V and 4 bases from J; junction bases left unmatched: 5. Germline V CDR1 and CDR2: MDHEN, SYDVKM. The CDR3 runs 14 residues. This chain's CDR3 is CASRSDRAGNTIYF. The CDR3 DNA reads TGTGCCAGCAGATCGGACAGGGCCGGAAACACCATATATTTT.

This sequence joins TRBV19 and TRBJ1-1; D might be TRBD1 (6 bases). The CDR3 length is 14 residues. V shed 1 base and J shed 2 bases, with 8 bases lying between them. In germline, CDR1 is LNHDA, CDR2 SQIVND (reference sequence). For the CDR3, the DNA is TGTGCCAGTAGTATAGTCAGGGGCAACACTGAAGCTTTCTTT. Its protein product is CASSIVRGNTEAFF. The full variable domain, with the rest looked up from reference TRBV19 and TRBJ1-1, is DGGITQSPKYLFRKEGQNVTLSCEQNLNHDAMYWYRQDPGQGLRLIYYSQIVNDFQKGDIAEGYSVSREKKESFPLTVTSAQKNPTAFYLCASSIVRGNTEAFFGQGTRLTVV.

This chain uses TRBV30 with TRBJ1-2; tentatively, D is TRBD1 (6 bases). The germline V gene encodes CDR1 GTSNPN and CDR2 SVGIG (reference sequence). Trimming pared 4 bases from V and 12 bases from J, leaving 18 bases between. The CDR3 has 12 residues. The CDR3 is CAWTTDRGPHTF. The CDR3 DNA reads TGTGCCTGGACCACGGATCGGGGGCCACACACCTTC.

The V call is TRBV6-5, the J call TRBJ1-1; no firm D call. CDR1 and CDR2 from the germline V gene are MNHEY and SVGAGI. The V and J ends lost 0 bases and 1 base respectively, with 9 bases between them. This CDR3 is built from 15 residues. The DNA for the CDR3 is TGTGCCAGCAGTTACTCCTGGACGGAGAACACTGAAGCTTTCTTT. Amino acid sequence: CASSYSWTENTEAFF.

The chain has TRBV4-1 and TRBJ2-5, with D uncertain. Deletions cut 0 bases from V and 1 base from J, with 9 bases between. CDR3 size: 15 residues. The germline CDR1 and CDR2 sequences are MGHRA and YSYEKL. The DNA for the CDR3 is TGCGCCAGCAGCCAAGATGTAAGGGCCCAAGAGACCCAGTACTTC. It translates to CASSQDVRAQETQYF.

V gene TRBV7-8 combines with J gene TRBJ2-5; TRBD2 is a possible D gene (6 bases). The germline V gene has CDR1 SGHVS and CDR2 FQNEAQ. The CDR3 sequence is 12 residues long. Trimming stripped 11 bases from V and 2 bases from J, with 12 bases between. CDR3 sequence: CAGGEQQETQYF. The DNA for the CDR3 is TGTGCCGGAGGGGAACAACAAGAGACCCAGTACTTC.